This T cell receptor beta chain was captured in a study of identical twins. This clonotype has at least ten counts. TCRdb re-analysed the 5' RACE reads in MiXCR, keeping a single row per CDR3 protein. Of a few hundred thousand distinct CDR3 sequences in the sample, 8.5% to 10% were seen once. All of the donors were Caucasians in good health. Sequenced sample: naive T cells sorted from blood. The clonotype was recovered from a woman aged 45-60 years in good health.

CDR3 in amino acids: CASSPPSTSGSTDTQYF. The CDR3 nucleotides are TGCGCCAGCAGCCCACCATCGACTAGCGGTAGCACAGATACGCAGTATTTT. The V gene is TRBV5-1, the J gene TRBJ2-3, with 9 bases matching TRBD2. This CDR3 comprises 17 residues. V lost 4 bases, J lost 0 bases, and 9 bases stayed unmatched. CDR1 is SGHRS, CDR2 YFSETQ, per germline. The entire variable domain, with the rest obtained from reference TRBV5-1 and TRBJ2-3, is as follows: KAGVTQTPRYLIKTRGQQVTLSCSPISGHRSVSWYQQTPGQGLQFLFEYFSETQRNKGNFPGRFSGRQFSNSRSEMNVSTLELGDSALYLCASSPPSTSGSTDTQYFGPGTRLTVL.